Given below is one T cell receptor beta chain in context. This CDR3 has 15 residues. V lost 5 bases and J lost 1, with 11 bases in between. Germline V gene sequence: CDR1 LNHDA, CDR2 SQIVND (reference sequence). The authors' processing: The authors estimated nucleated cell counts from reference gene primer amplification. Produced via immunoSEQ multiplex PCR; TCRdb's table is partial and in-frame only. The V and J calls and clone size are taken from that table; D and trimming were inferred from the DNA. The sample shows 250,000 to 300,000 clones, about nine tenths of them seen only once. The data were taken from a study of blood T cell repertoires in COVID-19. Overall study: There were acute and convalescent COVID-19 samples, and they came from the United States, Italy and Spain.

This TCR came from a woman in her 30s with COVID-19, enrolled during active disease. The sequenced sample was peripheral blood. The rearrangement links TRBV19 to TRBJ2-2; a possible D gene is TRBD2 (6 bases). The CDR3 nucleotides read TGTGCCAGTAGTGTTGGGACTTGGAACACCGGGGAGCTGTTTTTT. It yields the protein CASSVGTWNTGELFF.